This T cell receptor beta chain was sequenced for a study of blood T cell repertoires in COVID-19. Background on the study: The origin of the acute and convalescent COVID-19 samples was the United States, Italy and Spain.

As originally analysed: Researchers report that nucleated cell counts were estimated from reference gene primer amplification. The method was immunoSEQ multiplex PCR; TCRdb's version includes in-frame clones alone and lacks a portion of them. V and J calls plus clone size are reproduced from that table; the DNA served to infer D and trimming. In the table there are 100,000 or so clones, about 80% of which are singletons. V dropped 2 bases and J dropped 4; count of bases not matched to a gene: 3. The CDR3 has 15 residues. Germline V gene lookup returns CDR1 SNHLY and CDR2 FYNNEI. Sequencing input: peripheral blood. The V gene is TRBV2, the J gene TRBJ2-1; 9 positions agree with TRBD2. The receptor's source is an older woman with acute or convalescent COVID-19. The CDR3 DNA reads as TGTGCCAGCAGTGAATTTAGCGGGGGTTACAATGAGCAGTTCTTC. This gives the protein CASSEFSGGYNEQFF.